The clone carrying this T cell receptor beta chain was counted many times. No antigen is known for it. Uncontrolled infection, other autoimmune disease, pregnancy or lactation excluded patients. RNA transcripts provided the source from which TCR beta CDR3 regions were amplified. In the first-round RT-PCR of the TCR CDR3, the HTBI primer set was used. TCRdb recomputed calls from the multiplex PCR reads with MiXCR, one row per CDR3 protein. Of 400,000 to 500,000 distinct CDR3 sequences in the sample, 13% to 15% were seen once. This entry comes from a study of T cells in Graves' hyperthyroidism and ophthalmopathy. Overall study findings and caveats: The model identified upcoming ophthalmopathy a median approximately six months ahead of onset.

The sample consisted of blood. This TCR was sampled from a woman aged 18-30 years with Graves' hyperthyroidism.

CDR3 nucleotide sequence: TGTGCCAGCAGTTCCAGACAGCCCGGGGCCAACGTCCTGACTTTC. Translated: CASSSRQPGANVLTF. This chain links TRBV12-3 or TRBV12-4 with TRBJ2-6, with D maybe TRBD1 (5 bases). The CDR3 sequence is 15 residues long. With 4 bases removed from V and 4 bases from J, the gap between germline ends came to 11 bases.